One and the same sample provided the 21 T cell receptor beta chains below, sequenced in a study of control samples from healthy donors and cancer patients. Libraries were prepared by immunoSEQ multiplex PCR; TCRdb keeps only in-frame clonotypes and omits some of them. Altogether approximately 28,000 clones are present, 91% being singletons, with the ten largest covering roughly 12%. The specimen was PBMCs. The source of these receptors is a man aged 50-59 years with lung cancer.

This clone appeared once. This chain uses TRBV19 with TRBJ1-2; D uncertain. The ends were cut back, 5 bases at V and 4 bases at J, with 14 bases in the middle. Germline V gives CDR1 LNHDA, CDR2 SQIVND (reference sequence). The CDR3 extends over 14 amino acids. CDR3 bases: TGTGCCAGTAGTGCGCTTGGACGGGTCTATGGCTACACCTTC. This encodes CASSALGRVYGYTF. Supplemented by reference TRBV19 and TRBJ1-2, the full variable domain reads DGGITQSPKYLFRKEGQNVTLSCEQNLNHDAMYWYRQDPGQGLRLIYYSQIVNDFQKGDIAEGYSVSREKKESFPLTVTSAQKNPTAFYLCASSALGRVYGYTFGSGTRLTVV.

The chain carries TRBV6-7 and TRBJ1-5; weak D call: TRBD1 (5 bases). TRBV6-7 falls under the ORF class, with uncertain function. Trimming pared 9 bases from V and 0 bases from J, leaving 9 bases between. The CDR3 contains 13 residues. Here the CDR3 reads CASAGHSNQPQHF. The DNA for the CDR3 is TGTGCCAGTGCTGGACATAGCAATCAGCCCCAGCATTTT.

This clone was picked up a small number of times. The chain is built from TRBV10-3 and TRBJ1-5; D unclear. In germline, CDR1 is ENHRY, CDR2 SYGVKD. V lost 0 bases and J 0 bases, leaving 6 bases between the germline ends. The CDR3 is made up of 15 amino acids. The CDR3 spells CAISESTLSNQPQHF. CDR3 bases: TGTGCCATCAGTGAGTCGACGCTTAGCAATCAGCCCCAGCATTTT.

The chain recombines TRBV9 with TRBJ1-1; 7 nucleotides match TRBD1. This CDR3 has 16 amino acids. V shed 4 bases, J shed 5 bases, and the junction held 14 bases outside the gene matches. In germline, CDR1 is SGDLS, CDR2 YYNGEE. The CDR3 DNA is TGTGCCAGCAGCCCCCAGGGGGGGGCTCAGAGGACTGAAGCTTTCTTT. Its protein is CASSPQGGAQRTEAFF.

The chain joins TRBV4-2 to TRBJ2-2; TRBD1 matches at 8 bases. Germline lookup yields CDR1 LGHNA and CDR2 YNFKEQ. The CDR3 consists of 17 residues. Trimming at V came to 0 bases and at J to 7 bases, leaving 10 bases not matched to a gene. In nucleotides, the CDR3 is TGTGCCAGCAGCCAAGAAGGACAGGGCCCCGAACACGGGGAGCTGTTTTTT. The encoded protein is CASSQEGQGPEHGELFF.

This clone was recorded once. The CDR3 reads CASSLTTGTGMFGYTF. As DNA, the CDR3 is TGTGCCAGCAGCCTGACTACCGGGACAGGGATGTTTGGCTACACCTTC. The V call is TRBV5-8, the J call TRBJ1-2; TRBD1 matches at 9 bases. CDR1 is SGHTS, CDR2 YDEGEE, per germline. V shed 4 bases and J 7 bases; nucleotides not matched to a gene: 14. The CDR3 covers 16 residues.

This clone was recorded only once. The chain joins TRBV25-1 to TRBJ2-7, with TRBD1 identical over 8 bases. The ends lost 1 base at V and 2 bases at J; junction bases unmatched: 1. The CDR3 is 14 amino acids. Germline-derived CDR1 and CDR2 are MGHDK and SYGVNS. CDR3 in DNA: TGTGCCAGCAGTGAATGGACAGGGACCTACGAGCAGTACTTC. It specifies CASSEWTGTYEQYF.

This chain joins TRBV6-2 or TRBV6-3 and TRBJ1-4, with D possibly TRBD1 on 6 matching bases. CDR3 length: 13 amino acids. Looked up from germline, CDR1 is MNHEY and CDR2 is SVGEGT. The germline V and J ends were trimmed by 4 bases and 7 bases, with 10 bases remaining between them. The CDR3 here is CASSSQGGEKLFF. Written as DNA, the CDR3 is TGTGCCAGCAGTTCACAGGGTGGTGAAAAACTGTTTTTT.

The chain has TRBV11-2 and TRBJ2-2; a possible D gene is TRBD2 (5 bases). This CDR3 has 13 residues. Trimming took off 8 bases at V and 7 bases at J, with 14 bases between the two ends. Germline CDR1 reads SGHAT; CDR2 reads FQNNGV. The CDR3 region is CASSSTGVGELFF. CDR3 nucleotide sequence: TGTGCCAGCTCGAGCACCGGGGTCGGGGAGCTGTTTTTT.

V and J are TRBV7-2 and TRBJ1-4; D gene uncertain. There are 15 residues in the CDR3. V gave up 5 bases and J gave up 4 bases, with 14 bases separating them. In germline, CDR1 is SGHTA, CDR2 FQGNSA. CDR3 sequence reads: CASSPREGLNEKLFF. The DNA for the CDR3 is TGTGCCAGCAGCCCCCGAGAAGGACTTAATGAAAAACTGTTTTTT.

This chain links TRBV6-2 or TRBV6-3 with TRBJ1-2; 7 bases line up with TRBD1. Unmatched junction bases numbered 6, after V lost 2 bases and J lost 3 bases. Per germline, CDR1 MNHEY and CDR2 SVGEGT. This CDR3 comprises 15 residues. The CDR3 coding sequence is TGTGCCAGCAGTTACAACACAGGGGCTCACTATGGCTACACCTTC. It specifies CASSYNTGAHYGYTF.

The CDR3 coding sequence is TGTGCCAGCAGCCTCCTTACTAGCAACAATGAGCAGTTCTTC. Translated: CASSLLTSNNEQFF. The chain is built from TRBV28 and TRBJ2-1, with D perhaps TRBD2 (6 bases). The CDR3 totals 14 residues. V lost 6 bases and J 5 bases, leaving 14 bases between the germline ends. The germline gives CDR1 MDHEN, CDR2 SYDVKM.

The rearrangement uses TRBV6-2 or TRBV6-3 and TRBJ1-1; TRBD1 might be the D (6 bases). Germline loops: CDR1 MNHEY, CDR2 SVGEGT. The CDR3 sequence is 14 residues long. Trimming pared 6 bases from V and 0 bases from J, leaving 11 bases between. The chain's CDR3 is CASSVGHMNTEAFF. DNA of the CDR3: TGTGCCAGCAGCGTGGGACATATGAACACTGAAGCTTTCTTT.

The chain recombines TRBV7-2 with TRBJ1-1, with 7 bases that match TRBD1. CDR3 length equals 12 residues. With V trimmed by 1 base and J by 8 bases, 1 base remained unmatched. Germline CDR1 SGHTA, CDR2 FQGNSA. CDR3 region: CASSLVGQEAFF. CDR3 in DNA: TGTGCCAGCAGCTTAGTGGGACAGGAAGCTTTCTTT.

The chain uses TRBV15 and TRBJ2-2, with D uncertain. Germline CDR1 reads LNHNV; CDR2 reads YYDKDF (reference sequence). Trimming pared 3 bases from V and 1 base from J, leaving 12 bases between. The CDR3 totals 16 residues. This chain's CDR3 is CATSSWPPGNTGELFF. The CDR3 DNA is TGTGCCACCAGCAGCTGGCCTCCGGGGAACACCGGGGAGCTGTTTTTT.

V and J are TRBV5-1 and TRBJ2-7; D is perhaps TRBD1 or TRBD2 (5 bases each). Deletions cut 5 bases from V and 0 bases from J, with 15 bases between. The CDR3 covers 15 residues. Germline values: CDR1 SGHRS, CDR2 YFSETQ. CDR3 coding DNA: TGCGCCAGCAGACGGGACGGAGATAGCTCCTACGAGCAGTACTTC. Translation: CASRRDGDSSYEQYF.

The CDR3: CASSFTRVQETQYF. In nucleotides, the CDR3 is TGTGCCAGCAGCTTTACCAGGGTACAAGAGACCCAGTACTTC. V is TRBV7-2 and J is TRBJ2-5; D perhaps matches TRBD1 (5 bases). Germline V gene sequence: CDR1 SGHTA, CDR2 FQGNSA. Trimming removed 3 bases from V and 2 bases from J, with 10 bases in between. The CDR3 sequence is 14 residues long.

This clone has just one count. The J gene is TRBJ2-2, the V gene TRBV9; TRBD1 matches 8 bases. This CDR3 has 15 amino acids. CDR1 SGDLS and CDR2 YYNGEE come from the germline V gene. V lost 0 bases to trimming and J lost 5 bases; unmatched junction nucleotides: 3. The DNA for the CDR3 is TGTGCCAGCAGCGTAGCAGGGGGCACAACCGGGGAGCTGTTTTTT. This translates into CASSVAGGTTGELFF.

The J gene is TRBJ2-1, the V gene TRBV9; 7 bases agree with TRBD1. V dropped 3 bases and J dropped 4; count of bases not matched to a gene: 7. This CDR3 has 15 residues. Germline V gives CDR1 SGDLS, CDR2 YYNGEE. The CDR3 here is CASSAGDSPYNEQFF. In DNA form, the CDR3 reads TGTGCCAGCAGCGCCGGGGACAGCCCGTACAATGAGCAGTTCTTC.

The rearrangement links TRBV30 to TRBJ2-3, with D perhaps matching TRBD1 (7 bases). Germline assignment: CDR1 GTSNPN and CDR2 SVGIG (reference sequence). This CDR3 has 14 amino acids. V was shortened by 3 bases and J by 3 bases, with 13 bases between the two germline ends. This chain's CDR3 is CAWSGGGLTDTQYF. The CDR3 DNA reads TGTGCCTGGAGCGGAGGGGGCCTAACAGATACGCAGTATTTT.

This clone was detected only once. The chain is built from TRBV7-3 and TRBJ2-1; 11 bases line up with TRBD2. Germline-derived CDR1 and CDR2 are SGHTA and FQGTGA. The CDR3 spans 17 residues. V lost 5 bases and J lost 5; bases outside the gene matches: 11. The CDR3 nucleotides are TGTGCCAGCAGCCCCCAACCTAGCGGGGGGACCCACAATGAGCAGTTCTTC. This encodes CASSPQPSGGTHNEQFF.